This T cell receptor (beta chain) stems from a study of T cells after yellow fever vaccination (dated by TCRdb to between 2019 and 2020). Notes on the research overall: Libraries from fractions with low cell numbers were prepared with the SMART-Seq v4 Ultra Low Input RNA kit. To track T-cell clones before and after primary and booster YFV17D yellow fever vaccination, bulk TCR alpha and beta repertoires were sequenced longitudinally. The cohort comprised two healthy male donors, one aged 18 to 30 and one aged 30 to 40 years. Bulk PBMC replicates and cell subsets were isolated from blood drawn at multiple timepoints before and after both primary and secondary immunization.

TCR cDNA was synthesized by 5'RACE template switching, which introduced a universal primer site and unique molecular identifiers. cDNA synthesis was primed from both the TCR alpha and TCR beta constant segments. Library amplification involved two PCR steps, and the second step added sample barcodes and sequencing adapters. Sequencing of libraries was performed on Illumina HiSeq 2500 (2x100 bp) or NovaSeq (2x150 bp). In the paper's pipeline: Reads were demultiplexed and collapsed into UMI consensus sequences with MIGEC, and V(D)J alignment was performed with MiXCR. Using edgeR on replicate PBMC samples, clonotypes were called vaccine-responding if FDR was below 0.01 and the log2 fold change was above 5 up to day 15. Each bulk clonotype received a CD4 or CD8 identity based on whether the sequenced CD4 or CD8 repertoire contained that clonotype at higher abundance. TCRdb cleaned the public reads at Q25 with fastp, built clones with MiXCR and kept in-frame beta chains. All rows with the same CDR3 protein become a single entry with the most common DNA and genes. The V and J calls here are based on TCRdb, not the publication. The sample profile shows 620,000 or so distinct CDR3 sequences; about 17% of them were found once. The top ten hold 15% to 20% of the sample.

Worth noting for this clonotype: There is no known antigen for this receptor. No base-level quality is on record; no much larger clone is a single base apart.

Read against the paper, the sample's treatment or condition label means: live attenuated yellow fever vaccine strain. At every blood-draw timepoint, two biological replicates of bulk PBMCs were collected. A standard Ficoll-Paque protocol was used to isolate PBMCs from peripheral blood. TriZol was used to extract RNA from bulk PBMCs, CD4 and CD8 fractions, and dextramer-positive and dextramer-negative fractions. Findings and caveats that apply to the study as a whole: Most clones expanded after primary vaccination (96% of CD4 and roughly 90% of CD8) were re-detected after the booster, suggesting that broad memory maintenance occurred. A small fraction of clonotypes appeared in both the CD4 and CD8 compartments, likely as a result of convergent recombination. The study included only two donors, which limits how far the findings can be generalized. Because abundant contaminating clonotypes from the bulk population could be contained in FACS-sorted repertoires, computational filtering was required. The secondary T-cell response was found to be weaker but faster than the primary response, with a peak reached on day 5 rather than on day 15.

From its cysteine to its phenylalanine, the CDR3 spans 15 amino acids. Kept here is only the CDR3 DNA, which spans 45 bases and is read in frame from base 1. V is shortened by 5 bases, J by 0 bases, and the region joining them spans 10 bases. Based on the germline V gene, the CDR1 and CDR2 sequences are SGHTA and FQGTGA. This TCR came from a man younger than 35 who received the YFV17D yellow fever vaccine. The receptor chain draws on TRBV7-3 and TRBJ2-2; the D gene is perhaps TRBD1, on 6 matching bases. Sequencing used PBMCs, obtained more than 4 days after the first yellow fever vaccination. The DNA reads as follows: TGTGCCAGCAGCCCGGACAGCTCGAACACCGGGGAGCTGTTTTTT. Its protein reads: CASSPDSSNTGELFF.